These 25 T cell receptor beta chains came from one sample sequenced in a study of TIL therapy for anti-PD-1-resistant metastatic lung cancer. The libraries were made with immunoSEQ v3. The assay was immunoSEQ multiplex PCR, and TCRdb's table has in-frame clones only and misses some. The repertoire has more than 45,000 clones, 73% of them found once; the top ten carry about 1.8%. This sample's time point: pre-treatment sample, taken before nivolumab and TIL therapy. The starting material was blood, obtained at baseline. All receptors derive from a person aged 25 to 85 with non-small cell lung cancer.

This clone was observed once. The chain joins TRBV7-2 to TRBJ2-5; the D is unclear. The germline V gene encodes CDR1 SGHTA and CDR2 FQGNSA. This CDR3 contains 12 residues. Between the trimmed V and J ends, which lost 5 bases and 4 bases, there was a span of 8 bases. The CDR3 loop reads CASSRLGETQYF. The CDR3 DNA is TGTGCCAGCAGCCGTTTAGGAGAGACCCAGTACTTC.

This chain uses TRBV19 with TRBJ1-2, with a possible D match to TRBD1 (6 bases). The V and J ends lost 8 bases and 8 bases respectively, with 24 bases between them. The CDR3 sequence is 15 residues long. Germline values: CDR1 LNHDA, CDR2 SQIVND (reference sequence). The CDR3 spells CASRRDIMLLEGYTF. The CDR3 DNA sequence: TGTGCCAGTCGCCGGGACATTATGCTCTTAGAGGGCTACACCTTC.

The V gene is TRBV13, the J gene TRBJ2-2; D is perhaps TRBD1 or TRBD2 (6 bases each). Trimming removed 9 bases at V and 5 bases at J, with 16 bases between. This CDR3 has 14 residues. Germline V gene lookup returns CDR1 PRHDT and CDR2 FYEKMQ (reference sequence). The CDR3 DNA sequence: TGTGCCAGTAGCAGGTGGGGGGCAACCGGGGAGCTGTTTTTT. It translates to CASSRWGATGELFF.

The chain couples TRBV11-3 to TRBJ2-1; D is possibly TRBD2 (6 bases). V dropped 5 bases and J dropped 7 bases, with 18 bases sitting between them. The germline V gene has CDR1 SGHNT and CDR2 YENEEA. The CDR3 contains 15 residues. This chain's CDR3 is CASSADSGRVNEQFF. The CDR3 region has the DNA TGTGCCAGCAGCGCCGACAGCGGGCGGGTGAATGAGCAGTTCTTC.

The CDR3 DNA is TGTGCCAGCAGCAACCCCCCGACAGGGGAGGCTGAAGCTTTCTTT. Its protein is CASSNPPTGEAEAFF. The genes are TRBV9 and TRBJ1-1; the match to TRBD1 covers 8 bases. Germline loops: CDR1 SGDLS, CDR2 YYNGEE. The CDR3 has 15 residues. Germline trimming cut 4 bases from V and 6 bases from J; bases unmatched to any gene: 11. The full variable domain, rest sourced from reference TRBV9 and TRBJ1-1, is DSGVTQTPKHLITATGQRVTLRCSPRSGDLSVYWYQQSLDQGLQFLIQYYNGEERAKGNILERFSAQQFPDLHSELNLSSLELGDSALYFCASSNPPTGEAEAFFGQGTRLTVV.

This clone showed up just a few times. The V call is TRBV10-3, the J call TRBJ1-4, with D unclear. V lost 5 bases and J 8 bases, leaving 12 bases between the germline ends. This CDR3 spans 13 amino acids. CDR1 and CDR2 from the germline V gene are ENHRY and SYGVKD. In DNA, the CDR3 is TGTGCCATCAGTACGGGAGAGAGGGAAAAACTGTTTTTT. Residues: CAISTGEREKLFF.

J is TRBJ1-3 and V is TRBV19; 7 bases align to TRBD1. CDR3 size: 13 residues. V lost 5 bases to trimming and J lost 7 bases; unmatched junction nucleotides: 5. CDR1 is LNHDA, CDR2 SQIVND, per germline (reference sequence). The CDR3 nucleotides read TGTGCCAGTAGTGAACAACAGGGGAACACCATATATTTT. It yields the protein CASSEQQGNTIYF.

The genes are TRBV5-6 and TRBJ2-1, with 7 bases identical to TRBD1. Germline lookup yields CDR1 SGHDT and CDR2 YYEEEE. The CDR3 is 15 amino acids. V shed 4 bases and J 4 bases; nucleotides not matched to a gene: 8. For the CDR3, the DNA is TGTGCCAGCAGCGAGACAGGGCTTCAGTACAATGAGCAGTTCTTC. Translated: CASSETGLQYNEQFF.

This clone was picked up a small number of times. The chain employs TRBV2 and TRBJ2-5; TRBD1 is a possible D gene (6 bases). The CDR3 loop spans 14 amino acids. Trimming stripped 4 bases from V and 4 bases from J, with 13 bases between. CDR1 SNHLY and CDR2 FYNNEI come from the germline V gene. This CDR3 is CASSGLGAGETQYF. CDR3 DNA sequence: TGTGCCAGCAGTGGACTGGGGGCTGGAGAGACCCAGTACTTC. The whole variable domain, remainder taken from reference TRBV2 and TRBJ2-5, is EPEVTQTPSHQVTQMGQEVILRCVPISNHLYFYWYRQILGQKVEFLVSFYNNEISEKSEIFDDQFSVERPDGSNFTLKIRSTKLEDSAMYFCASSGLGAGETQYFGPGTRLLVL.

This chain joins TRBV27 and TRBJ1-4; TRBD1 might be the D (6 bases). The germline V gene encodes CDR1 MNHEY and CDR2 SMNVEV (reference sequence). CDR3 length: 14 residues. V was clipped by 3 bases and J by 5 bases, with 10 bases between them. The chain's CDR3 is CASSFGRGNEKLFF. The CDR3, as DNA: TGTGCCAGCAGTTTTGGCAGGGGAAATGAAAAACTGTTTTTT. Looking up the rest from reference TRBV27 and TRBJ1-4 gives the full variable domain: EAQVTQNPRYLITVTGKKLTVTCSQNMNHEYMSWYRQDPGLGLRQIYYSMNVEVTDKGDVPEGYKVSRKEKRNFPLILESPSPNQTSLYFCASSFGRGNEKLFFGSGTQLSVL.

CDR3 in amino acids: CASSGTSRETQYF. The CDR3 bases are TGTGCCAGTAGTGGGACTAGTCGAGAGACCCAGTACTTC. The rearrangement links TRBV19 to TRBJ2-5; 8 bases line up with TRBD2. The CDR3 loop spans 13 amino acids. The germline V gene encodes CDR1 LNHDA and CDR2 SQIVND (reference sequence). Trimming removed 5 bases from V and 4 bases from J; junction bases left unmatched: 3.

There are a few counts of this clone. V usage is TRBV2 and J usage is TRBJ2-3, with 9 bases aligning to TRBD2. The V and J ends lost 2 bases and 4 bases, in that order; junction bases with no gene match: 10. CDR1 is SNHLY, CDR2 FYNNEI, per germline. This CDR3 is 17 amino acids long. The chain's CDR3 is CASSESLAGRLPDTQYF. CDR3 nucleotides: TGTGCCAGCAGTGAATCCCTAGCGGGGCGTCTTCCAGATACGCAGTATTTT.

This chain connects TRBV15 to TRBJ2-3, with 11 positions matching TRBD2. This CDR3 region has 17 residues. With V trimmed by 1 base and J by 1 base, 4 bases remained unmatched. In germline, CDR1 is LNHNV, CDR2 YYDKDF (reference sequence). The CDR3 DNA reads TGTGCCACCAGCAGAGCTGTAGCGGGAGGGCGCACAGATACGCAGTATTTT. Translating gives CATSRAVAGGRTDTQYF.

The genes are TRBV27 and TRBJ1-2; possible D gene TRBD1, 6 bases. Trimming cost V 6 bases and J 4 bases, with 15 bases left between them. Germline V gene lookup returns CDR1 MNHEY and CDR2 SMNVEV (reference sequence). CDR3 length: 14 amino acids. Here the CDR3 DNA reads TGTGCCAGCAGCCAACAGGGAAGGGGCTATGGCTACACCTTC. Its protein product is CASSQQGRGYGYTF.

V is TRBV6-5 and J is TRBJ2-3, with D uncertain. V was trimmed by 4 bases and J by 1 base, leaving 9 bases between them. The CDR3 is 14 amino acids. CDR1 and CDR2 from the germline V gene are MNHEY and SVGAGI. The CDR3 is CASSLAVGTDTQYF. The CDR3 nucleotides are TGTGCCAGCAGTTTGGCGGTTGGCACAGATACGCAGTATTTT.

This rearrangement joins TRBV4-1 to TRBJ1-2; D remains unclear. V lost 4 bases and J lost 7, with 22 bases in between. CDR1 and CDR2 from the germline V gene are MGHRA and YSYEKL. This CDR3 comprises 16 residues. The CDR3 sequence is CASSPGLVSRDGGYTF. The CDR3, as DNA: TGCGCCAGCAGCCCAGGACTTGTCTCGAGGGATGGTGGCTACACCTTC.

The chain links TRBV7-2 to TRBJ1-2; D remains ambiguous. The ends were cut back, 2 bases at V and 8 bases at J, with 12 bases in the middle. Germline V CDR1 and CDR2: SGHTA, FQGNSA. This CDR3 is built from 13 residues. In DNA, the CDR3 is TGTGCCAGCAGCTTACTGGGGATCGGAGGCTACACCTTC. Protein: CASSLLGIGGYTF.

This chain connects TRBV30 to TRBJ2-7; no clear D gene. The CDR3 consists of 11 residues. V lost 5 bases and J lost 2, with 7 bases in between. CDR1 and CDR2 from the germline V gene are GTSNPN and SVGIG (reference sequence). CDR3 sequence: CAWHDTYEQYF. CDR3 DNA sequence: TGTGCCTGGCACGACACCTACGAGCAGTACTTC. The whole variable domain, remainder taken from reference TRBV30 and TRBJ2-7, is SQTIHQWPATLVQPVGSPLSLECTVEGTSNPNLYWYRQAAGRGLQLLFYSVGIGQISSEVPQNLSASRPQDRQFILSSKKLLLSDSGFYLCAWHDTYEQYFGPGTRLTVT.

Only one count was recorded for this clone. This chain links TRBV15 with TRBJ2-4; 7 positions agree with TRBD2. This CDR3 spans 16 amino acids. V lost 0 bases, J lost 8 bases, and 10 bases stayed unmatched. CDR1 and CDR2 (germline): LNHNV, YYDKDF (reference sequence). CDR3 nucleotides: TGTGCCACCAGCAGAGAGTTTCGGACACGGGGGGACATTCAGTACTTC. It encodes CATSREFRTRGDIQYF.

The CDR3 here is CAISDPDRGNQPQHF. DNA of the CDR3: TGTGCCATCAGTGACCCGGACAGAGGGAATCAGCCCCAGCATTTT. V gene TRBV10-3 combines with J gene TRBJ1-5; possible D gene TRBD1, 6 bases. This CDR3 has 15 amino acids. V was cut by 3 bases and J by 4 bases, with 13 bases left in between. The germline gives CDR1 ENHRY, CDR2 SYGVKD.

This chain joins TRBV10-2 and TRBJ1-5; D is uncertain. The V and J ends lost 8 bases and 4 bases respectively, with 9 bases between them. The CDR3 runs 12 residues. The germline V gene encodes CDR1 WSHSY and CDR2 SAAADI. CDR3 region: CASGRGNQPQHF. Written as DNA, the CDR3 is TGCGCCAGCGGTCGAGGGAATCAGCCCCAGCATTTT.

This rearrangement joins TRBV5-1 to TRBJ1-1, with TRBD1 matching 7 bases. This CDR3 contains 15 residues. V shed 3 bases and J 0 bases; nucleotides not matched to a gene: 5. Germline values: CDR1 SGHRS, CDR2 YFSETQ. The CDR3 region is CASSWKGQMNTEAFF. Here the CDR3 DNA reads TGCGCCAGCAGCTGGAAGGGACAGATGAACACTGAAGCTTTCTTT. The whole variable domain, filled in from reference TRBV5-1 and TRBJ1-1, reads KAGVTQTPRYLIKTRGQQVTLSCSPISGHRSVSWYQQTPGQGLQFLFEYFSETQRNKGNFPGRFSGRQFSNSRSEMNVSTLELGDSALYLCASSWKGQMNTEAFFGQGTRLTVV.

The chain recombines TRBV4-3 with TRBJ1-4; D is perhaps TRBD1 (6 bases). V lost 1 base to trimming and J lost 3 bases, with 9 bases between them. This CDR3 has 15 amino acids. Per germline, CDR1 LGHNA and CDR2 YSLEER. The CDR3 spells CASSQVGGSNEKLFF. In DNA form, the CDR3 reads TGCGCCAGCAGCCAAGTAGGGGGGTCTAATGAAAAACTGTTTTTT.

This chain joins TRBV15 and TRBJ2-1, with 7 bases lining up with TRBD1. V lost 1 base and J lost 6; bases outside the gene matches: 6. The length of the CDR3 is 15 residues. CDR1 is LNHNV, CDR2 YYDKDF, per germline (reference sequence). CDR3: CATSRGQGDGNEQFF. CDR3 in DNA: TGTGCCACCAGCAGAGGTCAGGGGGATGGCAATGAGCAGTTCTTC.

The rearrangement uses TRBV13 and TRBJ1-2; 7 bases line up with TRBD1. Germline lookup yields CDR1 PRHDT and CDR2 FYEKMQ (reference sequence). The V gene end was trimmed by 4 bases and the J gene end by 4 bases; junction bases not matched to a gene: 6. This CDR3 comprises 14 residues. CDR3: CASSSDRSLYGYTF. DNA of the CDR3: TGTGCCAGCAGCTCGGACAGGAGCCTCTATGGCTACACCTTC.